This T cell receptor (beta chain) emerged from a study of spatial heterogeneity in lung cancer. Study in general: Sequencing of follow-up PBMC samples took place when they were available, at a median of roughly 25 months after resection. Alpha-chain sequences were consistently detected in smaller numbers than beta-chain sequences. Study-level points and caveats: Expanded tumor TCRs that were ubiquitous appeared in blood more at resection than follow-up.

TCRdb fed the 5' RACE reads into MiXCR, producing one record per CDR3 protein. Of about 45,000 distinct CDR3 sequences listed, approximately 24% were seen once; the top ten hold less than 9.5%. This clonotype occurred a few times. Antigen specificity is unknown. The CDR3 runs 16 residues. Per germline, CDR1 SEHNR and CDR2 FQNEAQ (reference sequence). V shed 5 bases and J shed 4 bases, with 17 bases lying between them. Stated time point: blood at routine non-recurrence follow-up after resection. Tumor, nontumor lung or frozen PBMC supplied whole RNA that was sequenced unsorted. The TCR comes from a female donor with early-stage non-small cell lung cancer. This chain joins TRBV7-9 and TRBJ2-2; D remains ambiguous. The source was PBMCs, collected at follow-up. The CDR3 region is CASSRTPGRTTGELFF. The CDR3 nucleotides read TGTGCCAGCAGCCGCACCCCCGGACGCACCACCGGGGAGCTGTTTTTT.